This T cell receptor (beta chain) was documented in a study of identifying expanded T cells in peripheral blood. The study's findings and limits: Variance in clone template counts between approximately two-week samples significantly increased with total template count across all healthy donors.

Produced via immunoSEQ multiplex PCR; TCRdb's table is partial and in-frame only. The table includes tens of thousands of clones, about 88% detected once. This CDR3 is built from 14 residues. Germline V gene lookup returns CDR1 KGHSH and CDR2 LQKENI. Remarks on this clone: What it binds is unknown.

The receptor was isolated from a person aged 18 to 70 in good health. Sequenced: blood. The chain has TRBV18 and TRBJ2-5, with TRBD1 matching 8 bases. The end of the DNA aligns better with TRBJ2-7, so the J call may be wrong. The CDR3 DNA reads TGTGCCAGCTCACCCGGACAGGGTCCCTACGAGCAGTACTTC. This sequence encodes CASSPGQGPYEQYF.